Sequencing of this TCR beta chain was carried out in a study of CD8 T cells in Susac syndrome. Study details: At the time of blood draw, patients with Susac syndrome were therapy-naive, receiving corticosteroids, or receiving intravenous immunoglobulin alone.

Negative magnetic isolation gave CD8+ and CD4+ cells; FACS enriched CD8+ TEMRA. Reverse transcription of roughly 0.5 to 1 ug RNA was performed with random hexamers. One entry per CDR3 protein, called by TCRdb with MiXCR from the immunoSEQ multiplex PCR reads. The data hold 80,000 or so distinct CDR3 sequences, with 95% to 97% observed a single time. In germline, CDR1 is MNHEY, CDR2 SVGEGT. The CDR3 has 13 residues. Deletions cut 0 bases from V and 5 bases from J, with 5 bases between. The sample taken for sequencing was CD8+ T cells from PBMCs. This chain joins TRBV6-2 or TRBV6-3 and TRBJ1-5; D remains ambiguous. The clonotype originates from a human donor with Susac syndrome. CDR3 sequence (DNA): TGTGCCAGCAGTTACTCGGCCGATCAGCCCCAGCATTTT. Residues: CASSYSADQPQHF.